This T cell receptor beta chain was recovered during a study of blood T cell repertoires in COVID-19. Background on the study: The United States, Italy and Spain provided the acute and convalescent COVID-19 samples. In each case, the material was cDNA or gDNA derived from T cells, B-cell-depleted T cells, or PBMCs.

Trimming removed 7 bases from V and 1 base from J; junction bases left unmatched: 3. Germline V gene data show CDR1 as SQVTM and CDR2 as ANQGSEA. CDR3 length: 12 amino acids. Authors' methods: It was from reference gene primer amplification that nucleated cell counts were estimated. Data came from immunoSEQ multiplex PCR; TCRdb stores just in-frame clones and leaves some out. That table furnishes V, J and clone size, whereas the DNA furnished D and trimming. The sample lists a few hundred thousand clones, around 88% occurring once. This clone was counted only a few times. This clonotype was sampled from a woman aged 30 to 39 who had recovered from COVID-19. Sequenced material: peripheral blood. The genes are TRBV29-1 and TRBJ1-1, with 7 bases fitting TRBD1. CDR3 protein: CSARTGNTEAFF. The CDR3 DNA reads as TGCAGCGCTAGGACAGGGAACACTGAAGCTTTCTTT.